Presented here are 19 T cell receptor beta chains from one specimen sequenced in a study of blood T cell repertoires in COVID-19 (dated by TCRdb to 2018 to 2020). Library construction relied on the immunoSEQ multiplex PCR assay. Not all clones reach the TCRdb copy of this immuneACCESS table, which keeps in-frame sequences only. Checked studies attribute under half of the gap to unresolved V genes and leave the rest unexplained. Here the sample has about 130,000 clones; around nine tenths occur a single time. Around 2.1% of the sample is in the top ten clones. Specimen: peripheral blood. All receptors derive from a man aged 45-65 years with COVID-19, enrolled during active disease.

The chain combines TRBV11-2 with TRBJ2-1; 7 nucleotides line up with TRBD2. The CDR3 covers 15 residues. With V trimmed by 3 bases and J by 0 bases, 2 bases remained unmatched. Germline assignment: CDR1 SGHAT and CDR2 FQNNGV. CDR3 in DNA: TGTGCCAGCAGCTTCGGCGGGAGCTCCTACAATGAGCAGTTCTTC. Protein product: CASSFGGSSYNEQFF.

Only a few counts were recorded for this clone. V usage is TRBV6-1 and J usage is TRBJ1-1; tentatively, D is TRBD1 (6 bases). V was pared by 3 bases and J by 11 bases, with 19 bases between. The CDR3 is 14 residues long. The germline gives CDR1 MNHNS, CDR2 SASEGT. CDR3 amino acids: CASSEHLGPQGAFF. Here the CDR3 DNA reads TGTGCCAGCAGTGAGCACCTAGGCCCCCAGGGGGCTTTCTTT.

The chain uses TRBV6-5 and TRBJ2-7; perhaps TRBD1 as D (5 bases). CDR1 MNHEY and CDR2 SVGAGI come from the germline V gene. CDR3 size: 13 residues. The V end lost 6 bases, the J end lost 1 base, and 10 bases lay between the germline ends. CDR3 loop: CASSRRESYEQYV. CDR3 nucleotides: TGTGCCAGCAGCCGCAGGGAATCCTACGAGCAGTACGTC.

The table lists this clone with a count of one. This sequence joins TRBV25-1 and TRBJ2-1, with a tentative D call TRBD1 (5 bases). The CDR3 is 15 amino acids. From germline, CDR1 is MGHDK and CDR2 SYGVNS. The V end was cut by 4 bases, the J end by 2 bases, with 12 bases between. Here the CDR3 reads CASSGGAATYNEQFF. The CDR3 bases are TGTGCCAGCAGTGGTGGGGCAGCGACCTACAATGAGCAGTTCTTC.

The chain employs TRBV6-2 or TRBV6-3 and TRBJ2-7; a possible D gene is TRBD1 (6 bases). Germline CDR1 is MNHEY and CDR2 is SVGEGT. CDR3 length equals 15 residues. V was clipped by 2 bases and J by 0 bases, with 11 bases between them. The CDR3 sequence is CASSYPQGTSYEQYF. CDR3 in DNA: TGTGCCAGCAGTTACCCGCAGGGGACCTCCTACGAGCAGTACTTC.

The chain has TRBV12-3 or TRBV12-4 and TRBJ2-1; D is uncertain. The length of the CDR3 is 11 residues. Between the trimmed V and J ends, which lost 6 bases and 6 bases, there was a span of 6 bases. The CDR3 reads CASSLTNEQFF. The CDR3 nucleotides are TGTGCCAGCAGCCTAACCAATGAGCAGTTCTTC.

CDR3 loop: CASSLTGVGYGYTF. The CDR3 nucleotides read TGCGCCAGCAGCCTTACAGGGGTCGGATACGGCTACACCTTC. The chain uses TRBV5-1 and TRBJ1-2; 7 bases are shared with TRBD1. Trimming at V came to 4 bases and at J to 8 bases, leaving 11 bases not matched to a gene. Looked up from germline, CDR1 is SGHRS and CDR2 is YFSETQ. CDR3 size: 14 residues.

V gene TRBV13 combines with J gene TRBJ2-7, with 9 bases lining up with TRBD2. The germline CDR1 and CDR2 sequences are PRHDT and FYEKMQ (reference sequence). Trimming at V came to 3 bases and at J to 4 bases, leaving 4 bases not matched to a gene. The CDR3 consists of 14 residues. For the CDR3, the DNA is TGTGCCAGCAGCTTCGGGCGGGAGGGATACGAGCAGTACTTC. This translates into CASSFGREGYEQYF. The full variable domain, rest sourced from reference TRBV13 and TRBJ2-7, is AAGVIQSPRHLIKEKRETATLKCYPIPRHDTVYWYQQGPGQDPQFLISFYEKMQSDKGSIPDRFSAQQFSDYHSELNMSSLELGDSALYFCASSFGREGYEQYFGPGTRLTVT.

The genes are TRBV28 and TRBJ2-5, with 7 bases lining up with TRBD2. This CDR3 has 14 residues. The trim removed 2 bases at V and 5 bases at J, leaving 5 bases unmatched. Per the germline V gene, CDR1 is MDHEN and CDR2 is SYDVKM. For the CDR3, the DNA is TGTGCCAGCAGTTTAGGCGGGAGTGGTGAGACCCAGTACTTC. It encodes CASSLGGSGETQYF.

The chain recombines TRBV5-1 with TRBJ2-1; TRBD2 matches 9 bases. Per the germline V gene, CDR1 is SGHRS and CDR2 is YFSETQ. This CDR3 spans 17 amino acids. Trimming took 1 base from V and 3 from J; bases not matched to a gene: 8. CDR3 bases: TGCGCCAGCAGCTTGCCCCCAGCGGGAGGATTCTACAATGAGCAGTTCTTC. Its protein is CASSLPPAGGFYNEQFF.

CDR3 sequence: CASSRTGVYQPQHF. The CDR3 coding sequence is TGTGCCAGCAGTCGTACAGGGGTTTATCAGCCCCAGCATTTT. The chain carries TRBV27 and TRBJ1-5; 7 bases are a match to TRBD1. With V trimmed by 5 bases and J by 5 bases, 6 bases remained unmatched. The CDR3 is 14 amino acids. Germline V gives CDR1 MNHEY, CDR2 SMNVEV (reference sequence).

The rearrangement joins TRBV9 to TRBJ1-5; tentatively, D is TRBD1 (6 bases). Trimming left V 3 bases short and J 1 base short, with 11 bases between. This CDR3 has 15 residues. Per the germline V gene, CDR1 is SGDLS and CDR2 is YYNGEE. The DNA for the CDR3 is TGTGCCAGCAGCGGAACAGGGACGAGCAATCAGCCCCAGCATTTT. Its protein product is CASSGTGTSNQPQHF.

The chain links TRBV9 to TRBJ1-6; 8 bases fit TRBD1. Germline trimming cut 4 bases from V and 7 bases from J; bases unmatched to any gene: 19. CDR1 is SGDLS, CDR2 YYNGEE, per germline. CDR3 size: 19 residues. The CDR3: CASSPQGGGRGLGNSPLHF. The DNA of the CDR3 is TGTGCCAGCAGCCCTCAAGGGGGAGGCAGGGGGCTTGGCAATTCACCCCTCCACTTT.

This chain links TRBV28 with TRBJ2-2, with D possibly matching TRBD1 (6 bases). Trimming removed 5 bases from V and 3 bases from J, with 16 bases in between. The CDR3 spans 16 residues. CDR1 and CDR2 (germline): MDHEN, SYDVKM. The CDR3 DNA reads TGTGCCAGCAGTCGATTAAGGGGGAGAGACACCGGGGAGCTGTTTTTT. This codes for CASSRLRGRDTGELFF.

The genes are TRBV2 and TRBJ1-3; D remains unclear. Trimming left V 4 bases short and J 2 bases short, with 12 bases between. This CDR3 has 15 amino acids. CDR1 and CDR2 from the germline V gene are SNHLY and FYNNEI. CDR3 in amino acids: CASSGGRGAGNTIYF. The CDR3, as DNA: TGTGCCAGCAGTGGAGGGCGGGGTGCTGGAAACACCATATATTTT.

This clone was counted between two and nine times. The genes are TRBV21-1 and TRBJ2-3; TRBD1 is the table's D call, not checked against the DNA. TRBV21-1 is deemed a pseudogene. The CDR3 contains 13 residues. The CDR3 DNA reads as TGTGCCAGCAGCAAAGCAAAGACACCACGCCAGTATTTT. This translates into CASSKAKTPRQYF.

This rearrangement joins TRBV19 to TRBJ2-1, with D possibly matching TRBD2 (5 bases). The CDR3 spans 14 residues. Trimming removed 5 bases at V and 2 bases at J, with 10 bases between. Looked up from germline, CDR1 is LNHDA and CDR2 is SQIVND (reference sequence). CDR3 residues: CASSSAGTYNEQFF. DNA for the CDR3: TGTGCCAGTAGTTCGGCCGGGACCTACAATGAGCAGTTCTTC.

The chain combines TRBV7-2 with TRBJ2-3; the match to TRBD2 covers 11 bases. V dropped 4 bases and J dropped 6; count of bases not matched to a gene: 9. CDR3 length equals 16 residues. Germline V gene data show CDR1 as SGHTA and CDR2 as FQGNSA. The chain's CDR3 is CASSSRTSGLGDTQYF. In DNA, the CDR3 is TGTGCCAGCAGCTCACGGACTAGCGGGCTAGGGGATACGCAGTATTTT.

The rearrangement links TRBV27 to TRBJ2-2; 10 bases map to TRBD1. This CDR3 comprises 15 residues. Germline assignment: CDR1 MNHEY and CDR2 SMNVEV (reference sequence). J gave up 4 bases and V 4 bases, and 3 bases lay outside the gene matches. This CDR3 is CASSSDRGPTGELFF. In nucleotides, the CDR3 is TGTGCCAGCAGTTCCGACAGGGGGCCCACCGGGGAGCTGTTTTTT.